This entry lists 24 T cell receptor beta chains sequenced from one sample in a study of T cell changes during pregnancy in multiple sclerosis. The protocol was immunoSEQ multiplex PCR, while the TCRdb copy is restricted to in-frame clones and leaves out a portion. The table lists approximately 52,000 clones, approximately 92% of them singletons. Sequenced here: CD4+ T cells from peripheral blood mononuclear cells, sampled in the third trimester of pregnancy. The receptors were gathered from a female donor with multiple sclerosis, enrolled in a pregnancy study.

The gene calls are TRBV2 and TRBJ1-1; 7 bases line up with TRBD1. The trim removed 7 bases at V and 6 bases at J, leaving 8 bases unmatched. Per germline, CDR1 SNHLY and CDR2 FYNNEI. The CDR3 is 13 amino acids. The chain's CDR3 is CASNYDRAAEAFF. CDR3 in DNA: TGTGCCAGCAATTACGACAGGGCCGCTGAAGCTTTCTTT.

This clone was recorded once. The chain employs TRBV27 and TRBJ2-3; D is perhaps TRBD2 (6 bases). The CDR3 has 16 residues. Trimming shortened V by 2 bases and J by 1 base, and 13 bases separated the two germline ends. Per germline, CDR1 MNHEY and CDR2 SMNVEV (reference sequence). The CDR3 nucleotides are TGTGCCAGCAGTTTAGGCTTCATAGCGGGCACAGATACGCAGTATTTT. Its translation: CASSLGFIAGTDTQYF.

The V gene is TRBV10-3, the J gene TRBJ1-2; 9 nucleotides align to TRBD1. The ends lost 11 bases at V and 0 bases at J; junction bases unmatched: 13. Per germline, CDR1 ENHRY and CDR2 SYGVKD. The CDR3 is made up of 16 amino acids. CDR3 nucleotide sequence: TGTGCCGCGTCCCAACCGGGACAGGGAGCTAACTATGGCTACACCTTC. Protein sequence: CAASQPGQGANYGYTF.

This CDR3 reads CASSEVVSNEKLFF. CDR3 bases: TGTGCCAGCAGTGAAGTTGTCTCCAATGAAAAACTGTTTTTT. V and J are TRBV6-1 and TRBJ1-4, with D unclear. There are 14 residues in the CDR3. V lost 1 base to trimming and J lost 5 bases, with 8 bases between them. From germline, CDR1 is MNHNS and CDR2 SASEGT.

The chain carries TRBV9 and TRBJ2-7, with D maybe TRBD2 (5 bases). Germline CDR1 is SGDLS and CDR2 is YYNGEE. V lost 1 base to trimming and J lost 6 bases, with 8 bases between them. The CDR3 contains 12 residues. In nucleotides, the CDR3 is TGTGCCAGCAGCGTAAGTGAGGGCGAGCAGTACTTC. Translation: CASSVSEGEQYF.

This chain links TRBV9 with TRBJ1-2; 7 nucleotides agree with TRBD1. Germline loops: CDR1 SGDLS, CDR2 YYNGEE. The CDR3 contains 16 residues. The V and J ends lost 1 base and 8 bases, in that order; junction bases with no gene match: 14. This CDR3 reads CASSVNLGGQEGGYTF. The CDR3 DNA reads TGTGCCAGCAGCGTAAATCTGGGAGGACAGGAGGGAGGCTACACCTTC.

The chain recombines TRBV30 with TRBJ2-3, with 9 bases matching TRBD2. V was clipped by 3 bases and J by 0 bases; unmatched bases: 4. This CDR3 spans 15 amino acids. Germline lookup yields CDR1 GTSNPN and CDR2 SVGIG (reference sequence). The DNA for the CDR3 is TGTGCCTGGAGCGGGGGACTAGCTAGCACAGATACGCAGTATTTT. It codes for CAWSGGLASTDTQYF.

This clone was picked up one time. V gene TRBV2 combines with J gene TRBJ1-2, with 9 bases matching TRBD1. Trimming took 7 bases from V and 8 from J; bases not matched to a gene: 11. The CDR3 runs to 14 residues. Germline CDR1 is SNHLY and CDR2 is FYNNEI. The CDR3 region is CASKGARTGDGYTF. The CDR3 DNA sequence: TGTGCCAGCAAGGGGGCCAGGACAGGGGACGGCTACACCTTC.

V usage is TRBV10-3 and J usage is TRBJ2-2; TRBD2 matches 7 bases. From germline, CDR1 is ENHRY and CDR2 SYGVKD. The CDR3 spans 12 residues. The J segment lost 6 bases and the V segment lost 8 bases, leaving 3 bases of the junction unmatched. CDR3 nucleotides: TGTGCCATCGGGGGGGTTGCCGGGGAGCTGTTTTTT. Protein sequence: CAIGGVAGELFF.

The J gene is TRBJ1-1, the V gene TRBV19; D gene ambiguous. The CDR3 contains 14 residues. Trimming shortened V by 4 bases and J by 5 bases, and 14 bases separated the two germline ends. Germline V gene lookup returns CDR1 LNHDA and CDR2 SQIVND (reference sequence). Here the CDR3 reads CASSSRPGLTEAFF. As DNA, the CDR3 is TGTGCCAGTAGTAGTCGCCCCGGGTTGACTGAAGCTTTCTTT. The complete variable domain, with remaining parts taken from reference TRBV19 and TRBJ1-1, reads DGGITQSPKYLFRKEGQNVTLSCEQNLNHDAMYWYRQDPGQGLRLIYYSQIVNDFQKGDIAEGYSVSREKKESFPLTVTSAQKNPTAFYLCASSSRPGLTEAFFGQGTRLTVV.

The table lists this clone with a count of one. The CDR3 protein is CASVSGIHQETQYF. The CDR3, as DNA: TGTGCCAGCGTTTCAGGGATTCATCAAGAGACCCAGTACTTC. This sequence joins TRBV2 and TRBJ2-5, with D possibly being TRBD1 (5 bases). Germline V gives CDR1 SNHLY, CDR2 FYNNEI. The CDR3 runs 14 residues. V lost 8 bases and J 2 bases, leaving 15 bases between the germline ends. The full variable domain, with the rest looked up from reference TRBV2 and TRBJ2-5, is EPEVTQTPSHQVTQMGQEVILRCVPISNHLYFYWYRQILGQKVEFLVSFYNNEISEKSEIFDDQFSVERPDGSNFTLKIRSTKLEDSAMYFCASVSGIHQETQYFGPGTRLLVL.

The chain uses TRBV11-3 and TRBJ2-5, with D perhaps TRBD1 (6 bases). The germline gives CDR1 SGHNT, CDR2 YENEEA. This CDR3 contains 15 residues. Trimming shortened V by 5 bases and J by 5 bases, and 18 bases separated the two germline ends. The CDR3 is CASSPEGQSGETQYF. CDR3 nucleotide sequence: TGTGCCAGCAGCCCCGAGGGACAATCGGGGGAGACCCAGTACTTC.

The chain recombines TRBV6-1 with TRBJ1-5; D ambiguous. V was pared by 2 bases and J by 0 bases, with 11 bases between. The CDR3 sequence is 16 residues long. The germline V gene encodes CDR1 MNHNS and CDR2 SASEGT. The CDR3 nucleotides read TGTGCCAGCAGTGAACCTGTGGGCGCTAGCAATCAGCCCCAGCATTTT. Amino acid sequence: CASSEPVGASNQPQHF.

This chain links TRBV9 with TRBJ2-1; 9 nucleotides line up with TRBD2. The CDR3 covers 17 residues. The ends lost 0 bases at V and 1 base at J; junction bases unmatched: 5. CDR1 is SGDLS, CDR2 YYNGEE, per germline. The CDR3 here is CASSVGGSGGSYNEQFF. CDR3 nucleotide sequence: TGTGCCAGCAGCGTAGGGGGAAGCGGGGGGTCCTACAATGAGCAGTTCTTC. Looking up the rest from reference TRBV9 and TRBJ2-1 gives the full variable domain: DSGVTQTPKHLITATGQRVTLRCSPRSGDLSVYWYQQSLDQGLQFLIQYYNGEERAKGNILERFSAQQFPDLHSELNLSSLELGDSALYFCASSVGGSGGSYNEQFFGPGTRLTVL.

The genes are TRBV6-1 and TRBJ2-7; D possibly corresponds to TRBD1 (6 bases). Trimming left V 6 bases short and J 6 bases short, with 18 bases between. This CDR3 is 14 amino acids long. Germline V gives CDR1 MNHNS, CDR2 SASEGT. The CDR3 DNA reads as TGTGCCAGCAGACAGGGATCAGTCGGTAGCGAGCAGTACTTC. Translated, it gives CASRQGSVGSEQYF.

This chain's CDR3 is CASSRGQGAYEQYF. DNA for the CDR3: TGTGCCAGCAGCCGGGGGCAGGGGGCCTACGAGCAGTACTTC. The V and J genes are TRBV5-6 and TRBJ2-7, with D possibly TRBD1 on 7 matching bases. V was shortened by 4 bases and J by 2 bases, with 13 bases between the two germline ends. CDR3 length: 14 residues. CDR1 and CDR2 (germline): SGHDT, YYEEEE.

The chain's CDR3 is CASSYPGTPPRETQYF. The CDR3 DNA reads TGTGCCAGCAGCTATCCCGGGACTCCTCCTCGAGAGACCCAGTACTTC. V usage is TRBV7-2 and J usage is TRBJ2-5; D may be TRBD2 (6 bases). V was shortened by 4 bases and J by 4 bases, with 19 bases between the two germline ends. Germline CDR1 and CDR2: SGHTA and FQGNSA. The CDR3 has 16 amino acids. The complete variable domain, with remaining parts taken from reference TRBV7-2 and TRBJ2-5, reads GAGVSQSPSNKVTEKGKDVELRCDPISGHTALYWYRQSLGQGLEFLIYFQGNSAPDKSGLPSDRFSAERTGGSVSTLTIQRTQQEDSAVYLCASSYPGTPPRETQYFGPGTRLLVL.

The genes are TRBV29-1 and TRBJ1-1, with unresolved D. This CDR3 comprises 12 residues. Trimming stripped 3 bases from V and 8 bases from J, with 13 bases between. Germline CDR1 SQVTM, CDR2 ANQGSEA. This CDR3 is CSVEGPLAEAFF. In DNA, the CDR3 is TGCAGCGTTGAGGGCCCCCTCGCGGAAGCTTTCTTT.

This clone occurred once. The chain is built from TRBV19 and TRBJ2-3; 8 bases align to TRBD2. V trimming: 6 bases; J trimming: 1 base; junction bases outside the gene matches: 9. CDR1 and CDR2 (germline): LNHDA, SQIVND (reference sequence). This CDR3 spans 16 amino acids. CDR3 amino acids: CASSGNSGAGTDTQYF. The CDR3 nucleotides are TGTGCCAGTAGCGGGAATAGCGGGGCGGGCACAGATACGCAGTATTTT.

The rearrangement links TRBV27 to TRBJ1-5; D remains ambiguous. CDR1 MNHEY and CDR2 SMNVEV come from the germline V gene (reference sequence). The germline V and J ends were trimmed by 3 bases and 4 bases, with 4 bases remaining between them. The CDR3 totals 12 residues. The CDR3 sequence is CASSFRNQPQHF. CDR3 bases: TGTGCCAGCAGTTTCCGGAATCAGCCCCAGCATTTT.

This chain joins TRBV4-2 and TRBJ2-1; maybe TRBD1 (5 bases). The CDR3 length is 17 residues. Per the germline V gene, CDR1 is LGHNA and CDR2 is YNFKEQ. Deletions cut 0 bases from V and 4 bases from J, with 16 bases between. The CDR3 is CASSQEGPLPIYNEQFF. DNA of the CDR3: TGTGCCAGCAGCCAAGAGGGGCCCTTACCTATATACAATGAGCAGTTCTTC.

This clone appeared once. The chain has TRBV2 and TRBJ2-2; maybe TRBD1 (6 bases). Germline CDR1 is SNHLY and CDR2 is FYNNEI. V was pared by 9 bases and J by 8 bases, with 19 bases between. The CDR3 is 14 amino acids. The CDR3 nucleotides are TGTGCCAGTGCTCTCAGATCGGGGACAGGGGAGCTGTTTTTT. Amino acid sequence: CASALRSGTGELFF.

This sequence joins TRBV2 and TRBJ1-1, with 9 bases that match TRBD1. J was trimmed by 0 bases and V by 6 bases; bases with no gene match: 14. This CDR3 is 18 amino acids long. The germline gives CDR1 SNHLY, CDR2 FYNNEI. CDR3 coding DNA: TGTGCCAGCAGGCAGAGGGGACAGGGTCTTCCTTTGAACACTGAAGCTTTCTTT. It yields the protein CASRQRGQGLPLNTEAFF.

The chain links TRBV6-1 to TRBJ1-4; no reliable D call. V was trimmed by 2 bases and J by 0 bases, leaving 19 bases between them. Germline values: CDR1 MNHNS, CDR2 SASEGT. CDR3 length: 19 residues. The CDR3: CASSEPRVRRIATNEKLFF. The CDR3 DNA is TGTGCCAGCAGTGAACCCCGGGTGCGAAGGATCGCAACTAATGAAAAACTGTTTTTT.